Below are 30 T cell receptor beta chains sequenced from a single sample in a study of T cells in Graves' hyperthyroidism and ophthalmopathy. TCR beta CDR3 region amplification was performed from RNA transcripts. The primer set for the first-round RT-PCR of the TCR CDR3 was HTBI. TCRdb itself ran the multiplex PCR reads through MiXCR, one entry per CDR3 protein. The sample lists about 550,000 distinct CDR3 sequences; roughly 20% were seen once. Sequenced material: blood. These receptors all come from a man between 18 and 35 years old with Graves' hyperthyroidism.

This clonotype has at least ten counts. J is TRBJ1-5 and V is TRBV19; 7 bases fit TRBD1. Germline CDR1 and CDR2: LNHDA and SQIVND (reference sequence). This CDR3 comprises 16 residues. The V and J ends lost 6 bases and 0 bases, in that order; junction bases with no gene match: 8. CDR3 in amino acids: CASSRGQVNSNQPQHF. In DNA, the CDR3 is TGTGCCAGTAGCCGCGGACAGGTCAATAGCAATCAGCCCCAGCATTTT.

The table lists this clonotype with many counts. In DNA, the CDR3 is TGTGCCAGCAGTCCCATGGGGCGTAGGAATTCACCCCTCCACTTT. It translates to CASSPMGRRNSPLHF. The chain uses TRBV27 and TRBJ1-6, with TRBD1 as a possible D gene (5 bases). This CDR3 is built from 15 residues. Trimming removed 5 bases at V and 7 bases at J, with 15 bases between. The germline CDR1 and CDR2 sequences are MNHEY and SMNVEV (reference sequence).

The chain carries TRBV12-3 or TRBV12-4 and TRBJ2-4; TRBD1 or TRBD2 may be the D gene (5 bases each). Trimming removed 3 bases at V and 3 bases at J, with 9 bases between. CDR3 length: 14 residues. CDR3 sequence: CASSLGDGKNIQYF. Written as DNA, the CDR3 is TGTGCCAGCAGTTTGGGGGACGGCAAAAACATTCAGTACTTC.

This clonotype was detected many times. The J gene is TRBJ1-2, the V gene TRBV6-1; the match to TRBD1 covers 10 bases. With 4 bases clipped from V and 8 bases from J, the junction kept 7 bases outside the gene matches. The CDR3 runs 14 residues. The germline gives CDR1 MNHNS, CDR2 SASEGT. The CDR3 here is CASSVDRGAEGYTF. Written as DNA, the CDR3 is TGTGCCAGCAGTGTGGACAGGGGGGCGGAGGGCTACACCTTC.

This clonotype was detected ten times or more. This chain joins TRBV20-1 and TRBJ1-6, with unresolved D. The length of the CDR3 is 13 residues. The V gene's germline CDR1 is DFQATT and CDR2 SNEGSKA (reference sequence). V lost 6 bases, J lost 8 bases, and 14 bases lay in between. The CDR3 nucleotides are TGCAGTGCCTCGAGGGATGGGGATTCACCCCTCCACTTT. Translated, it gives CSASRDGDSPLHF.

This clonotype was found a few times. This may come from a read error, since a much larger clone is one base off. The chain joins TRBV13 to TRBJ1-1; D remains ambiguous. This CDR3 has 15 residues. Germline V gene lookup returns CDR1 PRHDT and CDR2 FYEKMQ (reference sequence). Here the CDR3 reads CASSLGSRVNAEAFF. The CDR3 coding sequence is TGTGCCAGCAGCTTAGGATCTAGGGTGAACGCTGAAGCTTTCTTT.

This clonotype was seen ten or more times. The J gene is TRBJ1-2, the V gene TRBV27; no definite D call. Germline V gene lookup returns CDR1 MNHEY and CDR2 SMNVEV (reference sequence). This CDR3 has 13 residues. V dropped 0 bases and J dropped 8 bases, with 10 bases sitting between them. The CDR3 region has the DNA TGTGCCAGCAGTTTATCCGCCGATGTCGGCTACACCTTC. Encoded protein: CASSLSADVGYTF.

CDR3 DNA sequence: TGTGCCAGCAGTTACTCGAAGGGGACAAGCTCCTATAATTCACCCCTCCACTTT. The encoded protein is CASSYSKGTSSYNSPLHF. The chain carries TRBV6-2 or TRBV6-3 and TRBJ1-6; D is possibly TRBD1 (6 bases). Germline V gene lookup returns CDR1 MNHEY and CDR2 SVGEGT. The V end was cut by 0 bases, the J end by 0 bases, with 12 bases between. The CDR3 runs 18 residues.

The table lists this clonotype with a few counts. This chain links TRBV3-1 with TRBJ2-5; D unclear. The CDR3 is made up of 16 amino acids. Germline V gives CDR1 LGHDT, CDR2 YNNKEL (reference sequence). The germline V and J ends were trimmed by 3 bases and 5 bases, with 19 bases remaining between them. The CDR3 bases are TGTGCCAGCAGCCAGGGTCGTGCAGGCCCCGGGGAGACCCAGTACTTC. Translating gives CASSQGRAGPGETQYF.

The sample holds many counts of this clonotype. The chain has TRBV27 and TRBJ1-2; possible D gene TRBD1, 5 bases. The CDR3 sequence is 14 residues long. The V and J ends lost 3 bases and 4 bases respectively, with 12 bases between them. Germline-derived CDR1 and CDR2 are MNHEY and SMNVEV (reference sequence). The chain's CDR3 is CASSFGPGPYGYTF. CDR3 in DNA: TGTGCCAGCAGTTTTGGACCAGGGCCCTATGGCTACACCTTC.

This clonotype was recorded at least ten times. This sequence joins TRBV20-1 and TRBJ2-7; D may be TRBD1 (6 bases). The CDR3 runs to 12 residues. Germline CDR1 reads DFQATT; CDR2 reads SNEGSKA (reference sequence). Between the trimmed V and J ends, which lost 6 bases and 2 bases, there was a span of 11 bases. For the CDR3, the DNA is TGCAGTGCGCCGGACAGTACCTACGAGCAGTACTTC. This gives the protein CSAPDSTYEQYF.

The V gene is TRBV5-6, the J gene TRBJ1-1; no reliable D call. From germline, CDR1 is SGHDT and CDR2 YYEEEE. This CDR3 is built from 14 residues. Trimming stripped 2 bases from V and 6 bases from J, with 14 bases between. CDR3 amino acids: CASSFFGEVPEAFF. For the CDR3, the DNA is TGTGCCAGCAGCTTCTTCGGGGAAGTCCCTGAAGCTTTCTTT.

About this clonotype: The conserved final phenylalanine or tryptophan is absent from the CDR3, which likely points to a read error. It is unclear where the CDR3 begins or ends on the DNA, so no DNA is shown, and the CDR3 is as TCRdb lists it. The chain employs TRBV7-8 and TRBJ1-1; the table's TRBD1 call for D was not verified on the DNA. The germline gives CDR1 SGHVS, CDR2 FQNEAQ. The CDR3 is 14 amino acids long, termini counted. CDR3 amino acids: CASSLWEGAAEACL.

The table lists this clonotype with many counts. This chain uses TRBV20-1 with TRBJ2-7; TRBD2 aligns across 8 bases. Germline V gene lookup returns CDR1 DFQATT and CDR2 SNEGSKA (reference sequence). Unmatched junction bases numbered 4, after V lost 2 bases and J lost 4 bases. The CDR3 covers 13 residues. CDR3 amino acids: CSARRTSLYEQYF. The CDR3 bases are TGCAGTGCTAGAAGGACTAGCTTATACGAGCAGTACTTC.

The table lists this clonotype with many counts. The CDR3 DNA reads as TGCGCCAGCAGCTTAAATGATGGCTACACCTTC. It codes for CASSLNDGYTF. The V call is TRBV5-1, the J call TRBJ1-2, with no clear D. The germline gives CDR1 SGHRS, CDR2 YFSETQ. The CDR3 is made up of 11 amino acids. Trimming removed 2 bases at V and 6 bases at J, with 5 bases between.

The chain employs TRBV7-9 and TRBJ2-7, with D possibly being TRBD1 (5 bases). Deletions cut 5 bases from V and 2 bases from J, with 10 bases between. Germline CDR1 and CDR2: SEHNR and FQNEAQ (reference sequence). The CDR3 has 13 amino acids. The CDR3 protein is CASSPTATYEQYF. DNA of the CDR3: TGTGCCAGCAGCCCGACAGCCACCTACGAGCAGTACTTC.

The sample holds many counts of this clonotype. The V and J genes are TRBV12-3 or TRBV12-4 and TRBJ1-5, with D maybe TRBD1 (5 bases). This CDR3 comprises 16 residues. V dropped 6 bases and J dropped 5 bases, with 20 bases sitting between them. CDR3 region: CASSPGKRGSYQPQHF. The CDR3 DNA follows: TGTGCCAGCAGCCCGGGAAAAAGGGGATCCTATCAGCCCCAGCATTTT.

This sequence joins TRBV11-2 and TRBJ2-2; the D call may be TRBD1 or TRBD2 (5 bases each). This CDR3 has 17 amino acids. CDR1 SGHAT and CDR2 FQNNGV come from the germline V gene. Deletions cut 4 bases from V and 0 bases from J, with 15 bases between. CDR3: CASSSFGGSPNTGELFF. As DNA, the CDR3 is TGTGCCAGCAGCTCGTTTGGGGGTTCCCCGAACACCGGGGAGCTGTTTTTT.

This clonotype has at least ten counts. As DNA, the CDR3 is TGTGCCAGCAGAGCGATCGTACTCTCGTGGGCCAAAAACATTCAGTACTTC. Amino acid sequence: CASRAIVLSWAKNIQYF. This chain uses TRBV2 with TRBJ2-4; D not resolved. Trimming removed 6 bases at V and 1 base at J, with 19 bases between. The CDR3 is 17 amino acids. Germline CDR1 SNHLY, CDR2 FYNNEI.

This clonotype was picked up many times. This chain uses TRBV12-3 or TRBV12-4 with TRBJ2-5; D remains unclear. CDR3 length: 11 residues. V lost 6 bases to trimming and J lost 4 bases, with 6 bases between them. The CDR3 loop reads CASRGRETQYF. In DNA, the CDR3 is TGTGCCAGCAGGGGCCGAGAGACCCAGTACTTC.

This clonotype came up many times. This chain links TRBV7-8 with TRBJ1-2; 8 nucleotides align to TRBD1. V shed 2 bases, J shed 8 bases, and the junction held 13 bases outside the gene matches. CDR3 length equals 16 residues. CDR1 is SGHVS, CDR2 FQNEAQ, per germline. The CDR3 DNA sequence: TGTGCCAGCAGCTTACAACAGGACAGGGTCTACCGGGGCTACACCTTC. It encodes CASSLQQDRVYRGYTF. The variable domain in full, with the rest retrieved from reference TRBV7-8 and TRBJ1-2, is GAGVSQSPRYKVAKRGQDVALRCDPISGHVSLFWYQQALGQGPEFLTYFQNEAQLDKSGLPSDRFFAERPEGSVSTLKIQRTQQEDSAVYLCASSLQQDRVYRGYTFGSGTRLTVV.

This chain links TRBV6-5 with TRBJ1-1; 8 bases align to TRBD1. The CDR3 totals 13 residues. The ends lost 2 bases at V and 8 bases at J; junction bases unmatched: 4. Per germline, CDR1 MNHEY and CDR2 SVGAGI. DNA of the CDR3: TGTGCCAGCAGTTACCCTGGACAGGGCGAAGCTTTCTTT. This codes for CASSYPGQGEAFF.

Many counts were recorded for this clonotype. The chain joins TRBV2 to TRBJ2-5; 10 bases agree with TRBD2. The junction had 11 bases not matched to a gene; V was cut back by 6 bases and J by 7 bases. This CDR3 has 15 amino acids. In germline, CDR1 is SNHLY, CDR2 FYNNEI. CDR3 DNA: TGTGCCAGCAGGAGGGCTAGCGGGGGCAAGGTGACCCAGTACTTC. This codes for CASRRASGGKVTQYF.

There are many counts of this clonotype. V gene TRBV11-2 combines with J gene TRBJ1-1; possibly TRBD1 for D (5 bases). The CDR3 extends over 15 amino acids. The V gene's germline CDR1 is SGHAT and CDR2 FQNNGV. V dropped 2 bases and J dropped 5 bases, with 15 bases sitting between them. CDR3 amino acids: CASSLPGRSRTEAFF. CDR3 coding DNA: TGTGCCAGCAGCTTACCAGGGCGGAGTCGAACTGAAGCTTTCTTT.

The sample holds many counts of this clonotype. The chain uses TRBV4-1 and TRBJ2-7; D might be TRBD1 (7 bases). CDR1 is MGHRA, CDR2 YSYEKL, per germline. The CDR3 is 15 residues long. Trimming cost V 1 base and J 3 bases, with 13 bases left between them. The CDR3 protein is CASSQAQGGLYEQYF. The CDR3 DNA is TGCGCCAGCAGCCAAGCTCAGGGGGGTCTCTACGAGCAGTACTTC.

This chain links TRBV7-2 with TRBJ2-5; D gene unclear. Between the trimmed V and J ends, which lost 5 bases and 4 bases, there was a span of 14 bases. The CDR3 loop spans 14 amino acids. Germline V CDR1 and CDR2: SGHTA, FQGNSA. The CDR3 DNA is TGTGCCAGCAGCCCCCCGAGTGGGCGAGAGACCCAGTACTTC. Residues: CASSPPSGRETQYF.

This clonotype appeared many times. This chain joins TRBV6-1 and TRBJ1-1; 10 positions agree with TRBD1. CDR3 length: 16 residues. CDR1 and CDR2 from the germline V gene are MNHNS and SASEGT. V lost 4 bases, J lost 7 bases, and 12 bases stayed unmatched. The CDR3 sequence is CASSGVGQGYMGEAFF. As DNA, the CDR3 is TGTGCCAGCAGTGGAGTGGGACAGGGGTATATGGGTGAAGCTTTCTTT.

With respect to this clonotype: Germline and junction disagree at one end, which may indicate a read error. The chain recombines TRBV2 with TRBJ2-4; D call uncertain. The CDR3 loop spans 14 amino acids. Germline loops: CDR1 SNHLY, CDR2 FYNNEI. The DNA of the CDR3 is TGTGCCAGCAGTGAAGTGGCCCAGCGTGGCATTAAGTACTTC. Translation gives CASSEVAQRGIKYF. The entire variable domain, with the rest obtained from reference TRBV2 and TRBJ2-4, is as follows: EPEVTQTPSHQVTQMGQEVILRCVPISNHLYFYWYRQILGQKVEFLVSFYNNEISEKSEIFDDQFSVERPDGSNFTLKIRSTKLEDSAMYFCASSEVAQRGIKYFGAGTRLSVL.

This chain links TRBV28 with TRBJ2-7, with 7 bases fitting TRBD2. Trimming at V came to 3 bases and at J to 2 bases, leaving 7 bases not matched to a gene. Looked up from germline, CDR1 is MDHEN and CDR2 is SYDVKM. This CDR3 is 15 amino acids long. CDR3 nucleotides: TGTGCCAGCAGTTTGGGGGGGAGGAATGCCTACGAGCAGTACTTC. It codes for CASSLGGRNAYEQYF. The full variable domain, with the rest looked up from reference TRBV28 and TRBJ2-7, is DVKVTQSSRYLVKRTGEKVFLECVQDMDHENMFWYRQDPGLGLRLIYFSYDVKMKEKGDIPEGYSVSREKKERFSLILESASTNQTSMYLCASSLGGRNAYEQYFGPGTRLTVT.

This clonotype was detected many times. The chain couples TRBV28 to TRBJ1-1, with D maybe TRBD1 (6 bases). V gave up 6 bases and J gave up 9 bases, with 14 bases separating them. The CDR3 has 12 residues. In germline, CDR1 is MDHEN, CDR2 SYDVKM. The CDR3 sequence: CASSSGVHKAFF. CDR3 coding DNA: TGTGCCAGCAGCTCAGGGGTCCACAAAGCTTTCTTT.